The T cell receptor (beta chain) under discussion was sequenced for a study of T cells in Graves' hyperthyroidism and ophthalmopathy. Study-level background: Once the initial diagnosis was made, peripheral blood was obtained before any treatment.

Amplified TCR beta CDR3 regions derived from RNA transcripts. HTBI primers were employed in a first-round RT-PCR of the TCR CDR3. TCRdb used MiXCR to reprocess the multiplex PCR reads, holding one entry per CDR3 protein. The profile shows about 420,000 distinct CDR3 sequences, about a sixth of them singletons. No progression to ophthalmopathy during 18 months of follow-up defined stable disease. Exclusion of a patient resulted from uncontrolled infection, other autoimmune disease, pregnancy or lactation. J lost 0 bases, V lost 5 bases, and 9 bases had no gene match. CDR1 and CDR2 (germline): LGHDT, YNNKEL (reference sequence). The CDR3 is made up of 18 amino acids. Study results and limitations: Ophthalmopathy got predicted by the model a median around 6.8 months before its onset.

This clonotype has at least ten counts. Antigen: not known. Sequencing was done on a sample of blood. This chain joins TRBV3-1 and TRBJ2-7, with TRBD2 matching 14 bases. This sequence was found in a woman between 18 and 30 years old with Graves' hyperthyroidism. CDR3 nucleotides: TGTGCCAGCAGCTCGGGACTAGCGGGAGCTTTCCGCTCCTACGAGCAGTACTTC. As protein: CASSSGLAGAFRSYEQYF.